This T cell receptor beta chain was retrieved from a study of blood T cell repertoires in COVID-19. Study information: The United States, Italy and Spain were the sources of the acute and convalescent COVID-19 samples. In each case, the material was cDNA or gDNA derived from T cells, B-cell-depleted T cells, or PBMCs.

Data came from immunoSEQ multiplex PCR; TCRdb stores just in-frame clones and leaves some out. The sample has 90,000 to 110,000 clones, more than 80% seen once; the top ten hold around 1.1%. The junction had 11 bases not matched to a gene; V was cut back by 5 bases and J by 4 bases. CDR1 is LNHDA, CDR2 SQIVND, per germline (reference sequence). The CDR3 extends over 16 amino acids. The gene calls are TRBV19 and TRBJ2-5, with 9 nucleotides matching TRBD1. The sequence came from a human donor in a cohort sampled during active COVID-19. Sequenced input: peripheral blood. CDR3 in DNA: TGTGCCAGTAGTGTTCGACAGGGGGGGGTGAGAGAGACCCAGTACTTC. Residues: CASSVRQGGVRETQYF.